The clone carrying this T cell receptor (beta chain) was recorded many times. Its specificity is unknown. Deletions cut 3 bases from V and 5 bases from J, with 10 bases between. Germline V lookup: CDR1 DFQATT, CDR2 SNEGSKA (reference sequence). The CDR3 loop spans 12 amino acids. Three nested ARM-PCR rounds with V-beta and C-beta primers built TCRB libraries. TCRB-specific cDNA synthesis used around 550 ng of total RNA. TCRdb fed the multiplex PCR reads into MiXCR, producing one record per CDR3 protein. This sample has fewer than 25,000 distinct CDR3 sequences, with about two thirds found just once. The data belong to a study of tumor-infiltrating lymphocytes in glioblastoma multiforme. Study findings and constraints: Only one glioblastoma patient had TCR and mutation analysis. Detected clone frequencies may not reflect cell counts, being RNA-based. The T cells in this sample were not sorted into functional subsets.

The V call is TRBV20-1, the J call TRBJ2-5; D is uncertain. The sample consisted of peripheral blood. The receptor was derived from a male donor with glioblastoma. This CDR3 is CSASSPSETQYF. CDR3 nucleotides: TGCAGTGCTAGTTCGCCAAGCGAGACCCAGTACTTC.